The rows below give T cell receptor beta chains drawn from one sample of a study of identical twins. One entry per CDR3 protein results from TCRdb running MiXCR on the 5' RACE reads. The sample lists roughly 720,000 distinct CDR3 sequences, over 15% occurring once. This sample also belongs to another study, concerning T cells expressing NK-cell markers.

Sequencing was done on a sample of PBMCs. These receptors were collected from a young woman in good health. Both conserved end residues are trimmed from each CDR3.

V	J	CDR3
TRBV12-3/TRBV12-4	TRBJ2-7	ASSEIGGAGGPYEQY
TRBV20-1	TRBJ2-1	SAPRGTGTGNEQF
TRBV12-3/TRBV12-4	TRBJ1-2	ASTRQGGFYGYT
TRBV2	TRBJ2-1	ASRGGRGINNEQF
TRBV20-1	TRBJ2-7	SAWTFSQSYEQY
TRBV20-1	TRBJ2-1	SARDGTGSSYNEQF
TRBV12-3/TRBV12-4	TRBJ2-2	ASSVSWTGRTGELF
TRBV5-1	TRBJ2-7	ASSQQGWNEQY
TRBV15	TRBJ2-1	ATSERVLSYNEQF
TRBV12-3/TRBV12-4	TRBJ2-3	ASSFMAGVSSTDTQY
TRBV3-1	TRBJ2-5	ASSQERVSQY
TRBV6-1	TRBJ2-7	ASSVSTPGEQY
TRBV20-1	TRBJ2-7	SAIPSISSYEQY
TRBV10-3	TRBJ1-3	AMKSSGNTIY
TRBV7-6	TRBJ2-3	ASSYDRGGTDTQY
TRBV7-2	TRBJ1-6	ASSSTGAGSPLH
TRBV6-1	TRBJ2-7	ASRSSGGQGS
TRBV5-1	TRBJ2-7	ASNDGGAYEQY
TRBV4-2	TRBJ2-1	ASSLAQGGEQF
TRBV7-8	TRBJ2-7	ASSLFGSWGGEQY
TRBV12-3/TRBV12-4	TRBJ2-3	ASSPQRRGRGDTQY
TRBV11-2	TRBJ1-6	ASSSFPSGGSPLH